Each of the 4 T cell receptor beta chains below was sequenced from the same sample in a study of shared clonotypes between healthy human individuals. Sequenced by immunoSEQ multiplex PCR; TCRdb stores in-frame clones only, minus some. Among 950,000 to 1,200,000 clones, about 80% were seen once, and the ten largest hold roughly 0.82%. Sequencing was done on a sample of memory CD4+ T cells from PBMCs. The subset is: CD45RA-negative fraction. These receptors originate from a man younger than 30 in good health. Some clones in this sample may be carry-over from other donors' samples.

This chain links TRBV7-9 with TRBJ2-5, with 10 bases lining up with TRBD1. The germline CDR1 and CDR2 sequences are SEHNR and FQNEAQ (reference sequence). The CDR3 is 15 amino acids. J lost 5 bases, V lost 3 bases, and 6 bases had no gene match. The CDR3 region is CASSFGTGAGETQYF. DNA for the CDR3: TGTGCCAGCAGCTTCGGGACAGGGGCTGGGGAGACCCAGTACTTC. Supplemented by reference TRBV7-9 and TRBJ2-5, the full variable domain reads DTGVSQNPRHKITKRGQNVTFRCDPISEHNRLYWYRQTLGQGPEFLTYFQNEAQLEKSRLLSDRFSAERPKGSFSTLEIQRTEQGDSAMYLCASSFGTGAGETQYFGPGTRLLVL.

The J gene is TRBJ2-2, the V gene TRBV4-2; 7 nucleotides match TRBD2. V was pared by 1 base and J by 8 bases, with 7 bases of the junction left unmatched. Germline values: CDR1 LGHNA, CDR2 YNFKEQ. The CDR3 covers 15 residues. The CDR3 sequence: CASSQGNSGSGELFF. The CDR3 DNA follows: TGTGCCAGCAGCCAAGGGAATAGCGGGTCTGGGGAGCTGTTTTTT.

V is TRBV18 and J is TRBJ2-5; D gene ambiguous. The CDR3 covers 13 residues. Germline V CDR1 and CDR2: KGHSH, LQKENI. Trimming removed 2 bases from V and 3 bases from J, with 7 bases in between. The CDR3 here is CASSPDQEETQYF. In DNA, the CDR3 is TGTGCCAGCTCACCAGATCAGGAAGAGACCCAGTACTTC.

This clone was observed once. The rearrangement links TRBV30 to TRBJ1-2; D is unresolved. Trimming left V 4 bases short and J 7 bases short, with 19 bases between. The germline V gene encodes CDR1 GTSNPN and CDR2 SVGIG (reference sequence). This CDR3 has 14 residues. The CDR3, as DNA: TGTGCCTGGACGTTGAAGGGAGAGTTACTTGGCTACACCTTC. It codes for CAWTLKGELLGYTF. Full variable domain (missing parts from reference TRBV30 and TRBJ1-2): SQTIHQWPATLVQPVGSPLSLECTVEGTSNPNLYWYRQAAGRGLQLLFYSVGIGQISSEVPQNLSASRPQDRQFILSSKKLLLSDSGFYLCAWTLKGELLGYTFGSGTRLTVV.